Included here is one T cell receptor (beta chain) sequence, with context. V lost 6 bases and J lost 8, with 13 bases in between. This CDR3 is built from 12 residues. Germline-derived CDR1 and CDR2 are SGHVS and FNYEAQ. The data were obtained in a study of cytomegalovirus exposure and HLA in healthy donors. With 60 Vbeta and 13 Jbeta primers, the PCR was carried out. Method: immunoSEQ multiplex PCR; TCRdb's copy keeps in-frame clones and lacks some. Of tens of thousands of clones in the sample, 60% to 85% are singletons; the top ten hold 1.6%. Sequenced sample: PBMCs. The clonotype comes from a man between 40 and 49 years old in good health and CMV-seronegative. The rearrangement uses TRBV7-6 and TRBJ1-2; D not resolved. CDR3 DNA sequence: TGTGCCAGCAGTTCCCCCCCCCAAGGCTACACCTTC. It yields the protein CASSSPPQGYTF.